This T cell receptor beta chain is drawn from a study of blood T cells in healthy people across ages. Trimming at V came to 11 bases and at J to 6 bases, leaving 13 bases not matched to a gene. The CDR3 consists of 14 residues. The use of a sample-barcoded 5' primer and a J-beta primer mix characterized a second PCR of roughly 6 to 11 cycles. TCRdb fed the 5' RACE reads into MiXCR, producing one record per CDR3 protein. The profile shows about 1.6 million distinct CDR3 sequences, about 32% of them singletons. Input material: blood. V usage is TRBV12-3 or TRBV12-4 and J usage is TRBJ1-2, with 9 nucleotides matching TRBD1. This receptor was taken from a woman aged 25 to 45 in good health. This chain's CDR3 is CAGTPTQGADGYTF. As DNA, the CDR3 is TGTGCCGGCACCCCGACACAGGGGGCTGATGGCTACACCTTC.